The clone carrying this T cell receptor beta chain was seen many times. Its antigen is unidentified. The data stem from a study of T cells in Graves' hyperthyroidism and ophthalmopathy. Whole-study results and caveats: Stable hyperthyroidism was told apart from ophthalmopathy by a model built on 13 V-J features.

Amplified TCR beta CDR3 regions derived from RNA transcripts. The TCR CDR3 was amplified in a first-round RT-PCR using the HTBI primer set. TCRdb reprocessed the multiplex PCR reads via MiXCR and lists one record per CDR3 protein. Among around 500,000 distinct CDR3 sequences listed, under 15% were seen once. Diagnoses were established using clinical symptoms, serum thyroxine and TRAb, thyroid ultrasound and orbital computed tomography. Germline values: CDR1 SNHLY, CDR2 FYNNEI. The CDR3 sequence is 14 residues long. Losses at the gene ends were 6 bases for V and 5 bases for J; bases not matched to a gene: 8.

The sequenced material came from blood. The TCR comes from a woman under 30 with Graves' hyperthyroidism. The rearrangement uses TRBV2 and TRBJ2-7, with TRBD1 matching over 9 bases. CDR3 DNA: TGTGCCAGCAGCCAGGGACAGGGAGTCGACGAGCAGTACTTC. It specifies CASSQGQGVDEQYF.